This T cell receptor beta chain was documented in a study of cytomegalovirus exposure and HLA in healthy donors. Study findings and constraints: Per published reports, the classifier diagnosed cytomegalovirus status with high specificity and sensitivity.

As concerns this clone: The target antigen is unknown.

The PCR ran on 60 Vbeta and 13 Jbeta primers. The repertoire was sequenced with immunoSEQ multiplex PCR; TCRdb's copy has only in-frame clones and lacks some. The profile covers some 150,000 clones, with roughly 80% appearing a single time and about 7.7% taken by the ten largest. CDR1 is SGHDT and CDR2 is YYEEEE in the germline V gene. J gave up 5 bases and V 1 base, and 11 bases lay outside the gene matches. The CDR3 contains 17 residues. This chain uses TRBV5-6 with TRBJ1-2; 10 bases agree with TRBD1. The sequenced material came from PBMCs. The sequence derives from a woman in her 30s in good health and CMV-seropositive. This chain's CDR3 is CASSLRGGQGPAYGYTF. CDR3 coding DNA: TGTGCCAGCAGCTTGCGGGGGGGACAGGGGCCAGCGTATGGCTACACCTTC.